Listed below are T cell receptor beta chains from one sample, sequenced in a study of control samples from healthy donors and cancer patients. Sequencing was performed with immunoSEQ multiplex PCR; in TCRdb, only in-frame clones are kept and a portion is missing. Here the sample spans under 150,000 clones, approximately 89% being singletons. Sequencing was carried out using blood. The receptors were sampled from a middle-aged man in good health. CDR3s leave out the opening cysteine and the closing phenylalanine or tryptophan.

V	J	CDR3
TRBV28	TRBJ2-4	ASSSPVIAKNIQY
TRBV2	TRBJ1-4	ASGSGPKEKLF
TRBV24-1	TRBJ2-5	ATSEPGITKETQY
TRBV7-6	TRBJ2-5	ASTASGGPQETQY
TRBV5-6	TRBJ2-1	ASSKINEQF
TRBV5-6	TRBJ2-5	ASSLELKETQY
TRBV6-2/TRBV6-3	TRBJ2-3	ASSYPSGGTDTQY
TRBV2	TRBJ2-7	ASTSGTGSYEQY
TRBV29-1	TRBJ1-2	SVEELGIYGYT
TRBV6-6	TRBJ2-5	ASSLRETQY
TRBV6-5	TRBJ2-7	ASNRDRYYEQY
TRBV7-2	TRBJ1-1	ASRRQRMNTEAF
TRBV28	TRBJ2-5	ASSPLLAVYQETQY
TRBV7-2	TRBJ2-3	ASRLNRGADTQY
TRBV5-1	TRBJ2-7	ASSSGPYEQY
TRBV10-3	TRBJ1-5	AISTTGNQPQH
TRBV7-9	TRBJ1-2	ASSGPDRNYGYT
TRBV4-1	TRBJ1-3	ASSQPGQTGNTIY
TRBV24-1	TRBJ2-3	ATSDNRGRSTDTQY
TRBV6-5	TRBJ1-1	ASSSPTEAF
TRBV29-1	TRBJ1-2	SVVRTIGYT
TRBV11-3	TRBJ1-1	ASSLEFGQMNTEAF
TRBV2	TRBJ2-1	ASKGPSSYNEQF
TRBV5-1	TRBJ2-1	ASSSRVPGQGVRSYNEQF
TRBV12-3/TRBV12-4	TRBJ1-2	ASSLGLGAGYT
TRBV18	TRBJ1-3	ASSPGNTIY
TRBV18	TRBJ1-3	ASSPPSAFGNTIY
TRBV5-8	TRBJ1-1	ASTTGLTEAF
TRBV5-1	TRBJ1-1	ASSLEVGGLTF
TRBV7-9	TRBJ1-6	ASSLQGTNSPLH
TRBV19	TRBJ2-5	ARARGETQY
TRBV5-1	TRBJ1-2	ASSGSTGPYGYT
TRBV5-1	TRBJ2-2	ASSLGPPQKLTGELF
TRBV7-2	TRBJ1-6	ASSLGQGVRNSPLH
TRBV19	TRBJ2-1	ASSLPGQHYNEQF
TRBV5-8	TRBJ2-7	ASTLYRDSYEQY
TRBV12-3/TRBV12-4	TRBJ2-3	ASRVSGTDTQY
TRBV27	TRBJ1-5	ASSSKTGGANQPQH
TRBV29-1	TRBJ1-1	SVGRQGYTEAF
TRBV7-9	TRBJ1-1	ASSLGQGGNTEAF
TRBV3-1/TRBV3-2	TRBJ1-4	ASSRGYPGTNEKLF